The next 15 T cell receptor beta chains were all read from a single sample in a study of T cell repertoires in cytomegalovirus infection. The antigens of these receptors remain unknown. TCRdb re-derived calls from the reads in MiXCR, one entry per CDR3 protein. The data hold over 250,000 distinct CDR3 sequences, with roughly a fifth observed a single time. The specimen was cultured PBMCs, collected from culture after CMV antigen stimulation. The receptor set was obtained from a human donor in good health (CMV status not recorded). Some clones in this sample may be carry-over from other donors' samples.

This clonotype was detected many times. The V call is TRBV7-2, the J call TRBJ2-3, with a possible D match to TRBD1 (5 bases). CDR3 size: 14 residues. Trimming left V 1 base short and J 6 bases short, with 11 bases between. CDR1 is SGHTA and CDR2 is FQGNSA in the germline V gene. The CDR3 DNA follows: TGTGCCAGCAGCTTAGGACAGTCTTGGGATACGCAGTATTTT. Amino acid sequence: CASSLGQSWDTQYF.

This clonotype turned up a few times. The chain couples TRBV20-1 to TRBJ2-3; D tentatively fits TRBD1 or TRBD2 (6 bases each). Per germline, CDR1 DFQATT and CDR2 SNEGSKA (reference sequence). This CDR3 is 17 amino acids long. V was cut by 2 bases and J by 6 bases, with 24 bases left in between. CDR3 sequence: CSARKFASDVGADTQYF. CDR3 coding DNA: TGCAGTGCTAGAAAGTTTGCTAGCGATGTGGGGGCGGATACGCAGTATTTT.

The rearrangement uses TRBV20-1 and TRBJ2-3; 9 bases are shared with TRBD2. The CDR3 sequence is 14 residues long. Trimming removed 6 bases from V and 6 bases from J; junction bases left unmatched: 10. CDR1 and CDR2 from the germline V gene are DFQATT and SNEGSKA (reference sequence). This chain's CDR3 is CSAFLAGVSDTQYF. As DNA, the CDR3 is TGCAGTGCGTTTTTAGCGGGAGTGTCTGATACGCAGTATTTT.

The CDR3 protein is CASALLGTADTQYF. For the CDR3, the DNA is TGTGCCAGCGCCCTGTTGGGTACGGCAGATACGCAGTATTTT. The chain uses TRBV7-3 and TRBJ2-3; no definite D call. The CDR3 length is 14 residues. CDR1 and CDR2 from the germline V gene are SGHTA and FQGTGA. The ends were cut back, 8 bases at V and 4 bases at J, with 16 bases in the middle.

The sample holds a few counts of this clonotype. The gene calls are TRBV7-3 and TRBJ2-1, with D tentatively TRBD1 (6 bases). V was shortened by 2 bases and J by 6 bases, with 17 bases between the two germline ends. This CDR3 comprises 16 residues. The germline V gene encodes CDR1 SGHTA and CDR2 FQGTGA. The CDR3 region has the DNA TGTGCCAGCAGCTTAGGACAGTCGGGCTCCCTCAATGAGCAGTTCTTC. Translated: CASSLGQSGSLNEQFF.

This clonotype was recorded at least ten times. The chain has TRBV6-2 or TRBV6-3 and TRBJ2-7; 8 bases map to TRBD1. Unmatched junction bases numbered 4, after V lost 2 bases and J lost 7 bases. Germline assignment: CDR1 MNHEY and CDR2 SVGEGT. This CDR3 comprises 13 residues. CDR3 nucleotide sequence: TGTGCCAGCAGTTACCCGGGGACAGGTGAGCAGTACTTC. It codes for CASSYPGTGEQYF.

This clonotype came up many times. The CDR3 spells CASRLPGARTDTQYF. CDR3 DNA: TGTGCCAGCAGGTTACCGGGGGCGCGGACAGATACGCAGTATTTT. The chain is built from TRBV7-2 and TRBJ2-3, with D perhaps assigned TRBD1 or TRBD2 (6 bases each). V was shortened by 6 bases and J by 3 bases, with 16 bases between the two germline ends. The CDR3 is 15 amino acids. From germline, CDR1 is SGHTA and CDR2 FQGNSA.

The chain recombines TRBV5-1 with TRBJ2-2; TRBD2 aligns across 13 bases. The germline V gene has CDR1 SGHRS and CDR2 YFSETQ. The CDR3 loop spans 16 amino acids. V trimming: 4 bases; J trimming: 5 bases; junction bases outside the gene matches: 5. For the CDR3, the DNA is TGCGCCAGCAGCCCGGGACTAGCGGGGACGACCGGGGAGCTGTTTTTT. This codes for CASSPGLAGTTGELFF.

This clonotype was detected ten times or more. The V call is TRBV7-2, the J call TRBJ2-5; the D gene could be TRBD1 or TRBD2 (7 bases each). CDR1 is SGHTA, CDR2 FQGNSA, per germline. The CDR3 runs to 20 residues. Trimming cost V 1 base and J 5 bases, with 29 bases left between them. The CDR3: CASSLVRGGVRRGLQETQYF. Written as DNA, the CDR3 is TGTGCCAGCAGCTTAGTTAGGGGAGGGGTCCGAAGGGGGCTTCAGGAGACCCAGTACTTC.

This clonotype was seen ten or more times. Written as DNA, the CDR3 is TGTGCCAGCAGTTTAGTCGCTCGGACAGGCCTAACTCGCTGGTCCAACGTCCTGACTTTC. This sequence encodes CASSLVARTGLTRWSNVLTF. The genes are TRBV28 and TRBJ2-6, with 7 bases identical to TRBD1. The V gene end was trimmed by 2 bases and the J gene end by 8 bases; junction bases not matched to a gene: 21. Germline CDR1 is MDHEN and CDR2 is SYDVKM. CDR3 length equals 20 residues.

Only a few counts were recorded for this clonotype. The chain is built from TRBV10-3 and TRBJ1-5; TRBD1 matches at 8 bases. The germline V gene encodes CDR1 ENHRY and CDR2 SYGVKD. The CDR3 spans 14 residues. The V and J ends lost 3 bases and 9 bases, in that order; junction bases with no gene match: 7. CDR3 loop: CAISDQGATSPQHF. The CDR3 nucleotides are TGTGCCATCAGTGACCAGGGGGCTACTTCGCCCCAGCATTTT.

V is TRBV4-1 and J is TRBJ2-7; the D is unclear. Germline V CDR1 and CDR2: MGHRA, YSYEKL. The CDR3 loop spans 15 amino acids. V gave up 0 bases and J gave up 0 bases, with 9 bases separating them. The CDR3 bases are TGCGCCAGCAGCCAAGAGTTACAGCACTCCTACGAGCAGTACTTC. Its protein product is CASSQELQHSYEQYF.

This clonotype has ten or more counts. V usage is TRBV12-3 or TRBV12-4 and J usage is TRBJ2-3; D is tentatively TRBD1 or TRBD2 (5 bases each). The CDR3 contains 15 residues. V lost 3 bases and J lost 0, with 10 bases in between. The chain's CDR3 is CASSFGTMSTDTQYF. CDR3 bases: TGTGCCAGCAGTTTCGGGACCATGAGCACAGATACGCAGTATTTT.

This clonotype was seen ten or more times. The rearrangement links TRBV7-2 to TRBJ1-2; D remains ambiguous. The CDR3 totals 13 residues. Trimming removed 3 bases from V and 5 bases from J, with 10 bases in between. Per the germline V gene, CDR1 is SGHTA and CDR2 is FQGNSA. The CDR3 DNA reads TGTGCCAGCAGCTTCGCCCTGGAATATGGCTACACCTTC. Residues: CASSFALEYGYTF.

This clonotype was seen repeatedly, ten times or more. The chain recombines TRBV27 with TRBJ1-1; no firm D call. This CDR3 comprises 12 residues. Trimming left V 8 bases short and J 1 base short, with 8 bases between. CDR1 MNHEY and CDR2 SMNVEV come from the germline V gene (reference sequence). The CDR3 loop reads CASFRGNTEAFF. CDR3 DNA: TGTGCCAGCTTTCGGGGGAACACTGAAGCTTTCTTT.